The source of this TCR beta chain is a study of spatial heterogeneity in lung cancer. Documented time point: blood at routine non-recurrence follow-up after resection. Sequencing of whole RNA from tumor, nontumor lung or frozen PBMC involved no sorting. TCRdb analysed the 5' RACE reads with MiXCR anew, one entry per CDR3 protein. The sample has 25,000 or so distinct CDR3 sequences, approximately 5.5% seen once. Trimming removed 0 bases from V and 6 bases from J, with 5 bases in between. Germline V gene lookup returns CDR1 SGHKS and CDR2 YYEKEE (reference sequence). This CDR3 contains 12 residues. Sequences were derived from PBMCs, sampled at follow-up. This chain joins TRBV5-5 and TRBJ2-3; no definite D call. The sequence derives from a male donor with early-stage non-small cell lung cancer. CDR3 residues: CASSLALDTQYF. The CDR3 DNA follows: TGTGCCAGCAGCTTGGCTTTGGATACGCAGTATTTT.